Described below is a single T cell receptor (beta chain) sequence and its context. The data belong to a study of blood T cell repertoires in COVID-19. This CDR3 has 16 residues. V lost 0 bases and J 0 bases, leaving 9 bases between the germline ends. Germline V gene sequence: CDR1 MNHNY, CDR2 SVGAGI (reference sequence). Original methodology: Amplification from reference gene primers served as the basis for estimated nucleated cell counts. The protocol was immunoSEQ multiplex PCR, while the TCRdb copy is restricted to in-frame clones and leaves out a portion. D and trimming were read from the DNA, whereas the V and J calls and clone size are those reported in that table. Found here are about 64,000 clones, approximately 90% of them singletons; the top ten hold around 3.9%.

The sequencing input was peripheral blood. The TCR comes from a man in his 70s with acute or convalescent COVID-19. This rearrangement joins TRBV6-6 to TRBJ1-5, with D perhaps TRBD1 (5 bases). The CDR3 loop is CASSYSQGGSNQPQHF. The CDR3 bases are TGTGCCAGCAGTTACTCCCAGGGAGGTAGCAATCAGCCCCAGCATTTT.